Listed below are T cell receptor beta chains from one sample, sequenced in a study of blood T cell repertoires in COVID-19. The protocol was immunoSEQ multiplex PCR, while the TCRdb copy is restricted to in-frame clones and leaves out a portion. The sample contains approximately 250,000 clones, about nine tenths of which appear only once. Material: peripheral blood. These receptor sequences come from a man in his thirties or forties who had recovered from COVID-19. Both conserved end residues are part of each CDR3. The order of the fields is CDR3 length, D gene, clone size, J gene, V gene, CDR3 protein, CDR3 DNA. The D gene is left open where the match is weak. Size values are once, few and many counts, or a class for expanded clones, and some rows have none.

13	.	.	TRBJ1-2	TRBV25-1	CASSENRGAGYTF	TGTGCCAGCAGTGAAAATAGGGGCGCCGGCTACACCTTC
13	.	few	TRBJ1-3	TRBV2	CASSLSSGNTIYF	TGTGCCAGCAGCCTCTCGTCTGGAAACACCATATATTTT
14	.	.	TRBJ1-1	TRBV4-2	CASSLLSAGFEAFF	TGTGCCAGCAGCCTGCTTTCGGCGGGGTTTGAAGCTTTCTTT
14	.	.	TRBJ2-7	TRBV6-6	CASSYSTRSYEQYF	TGTGCCAGCAGTTACTCCACTAGATCCTACGAGCAGTACTTC
14	.	.	TRBJ2-7	TRBV6-5	CASSTTTSPYEQYF	TGTGCCAGCAGTACTACCACATCCCCCTACGAGCAGTACTTC
15	TRBD1	.	TRBJ1-2	TRBV7-9	CASSPGQRHNYGYTF	TGTGCCAGCAGCCCGGGACAGAGACATAACTATGGCTACACCTTC
14	.	.	TRBJ2-7	TRBV10-3	CATADRDTSYEQYF	TGTGCCACCGCGGACCGGGACACCTCCTACGAGCAGTACTTC
14	.	.	TRBJ2-2	TRBV4-1	CASSQWQGTGELFF	TGCGCCAGCAGCCAATGGCAGGGGACCGGGGAGCTGTTTTTT
16	.	.	TRBJ1-4	TRBV15	CATSRDHGTTNEKLFF	TGTGCCACCAGCAGAGATCACGGTACAACTAATGAAAAACTGTTTTTT
15	TRBD2	once	TRBJ2-7	TRBV7-2	CASSFTLAGAYEQYF	TGTGCCAGCAGCTTCACCCTAGCGGGGGCCTACGAGCAGTACTTC
15	.	.	TRBJ1-2	TRBV4-1	CASSQELGQPEGYTF	TGCGCCAGCAGCCAAGAACTGGGACAACCGGAAGGCTACACCTTC
13	TRBD1	.	TRBJ2-7	TRBV5-4	CASSQDRSLEQYF	TGTGCCAGCAGCCAGGACAGGTCGCTCGAGCAGTACTTC
18	TRBD2	.	TRBJ2-1	TRBV10-3	CAISAGLAGGSSYNEQFF	TGTGCCATCAGCGCTGGACTAGCGGGGGGTTCCTCCTACAATGAGCAGTTCTTC
13	TRBD2	.	TRBJ2-3	TRBV27	CASSLSGGGTQYF	TGTGCCAGCAGTTTAAGCGGGGGAGGGACGCAGTATTTT
13	.	.	TRBJ1-2	TRBV2	CAKTGWMDYGYTF	TGTGCAAAAACGGGGTGGATGGACTATGGCTACACCTTC
14	TRBD1	.	TRBJ2-3	TRBV7-9	CASSRTGAGDTQYF	TGTGCCAGCAGCAGGACAGGGGCGGGAGATACGCAGTATTTT
14	TRBD1	.	TRBJ2-3	TRBV6-5	CASRRDRGTDTQYF	TGTGCCAGCAGGCGGGACAGGGGGACAGATACGCAGTATTTT
14	TRBD1	.	TRBJ2-4	TRBV20-1	CSASWTGVRNIQYF	TGCAGTGCTAGTTGGACAGGAGTTAGGAACATTCAGTACTTC
16	TRBD1	once	TRBJ1-4	TRBV19	CASSKQQGKTNEKLFF	TGTGCCAGTAGTAAGCAACAGGGGAAAACTAATGAAAAACTGTTTTTT
18	TRBD2	.	TRBJ2-7	TRBV4-1	CASSQGTSGGALSYEQYF	TGCGCCAGCAGCCAGGGGACTAGCGGCGGTGCCCTCTCCTACGAGCAGTACTTC
16	TRBD1	once	TRBJ1-2	TRBV19	CASTLRQGSSNYGYTF	TGTGCCAGTACCCTCAGACAGGGGAGTTCTAACTATGGCTACACCTTC
17	.	.	TRBJ2-3	TRBV7-2	CASSPGGPGTSTDTQYF	TGTGCCAGCAGCCCTGGTGGGCCGGGGACTAGCACAGATACGCAGTATTTT
15	.	few	TRBJ2-7	TRBV4-2	CASSEPWRQSYEQYF	TGTGCCAGCAGCGAGCCGTGGAGGCAGTCCTACGAGCAGTACTTC
14	.	.	TRBJ1-6	TRBV30	CAWSFQTSNSPLHF	TGTGCCTGGAGTTTCCAGACTAGTAATTCACCCCTCCACTTT
15	.	.	TRBJ2-7	TRBV10-2	CASSEMQGALYEQYF	TGCGCCAGCAGTGAGATGCAGGGCGCCCTGTACGAGCAGTACTTC
17	.	.	TRBJ1-1	TRBV10-3	CAISDRYSSSKNTEAFF	TGTGCCATCAGTGACAGGTACTCCTCGTCTAAAAACACTGAAGCTTTCTTT
12	TRBD1	.	TRBJ2-7	TRBV2	CARAGQGALRDF	TGTGCCAGGGCGGGACAGGGGGCTCTCAGGGACTTC
17	TRBD1	.	TRBJ1-4	TRBV19	CASTGAGGAGTNEKLFF	TGTGCCAGTACCGGGGCAGGGGGCGCAGGCACTAATGAAAAACTGTTTTTT
18	TRBD1	.	TRBJ1-3	TRBV5-1	CASSSEPQGGGLWNAIYF	TGCGCCAGCAGCTCGGAACCACAGGGGGGTGGCCTCTGGAACGCCATATATTTT
15	.	.	TRBJ1-1	TRBV12-5	CASGIGGRLASEAFF	TGTGCTAGTGGTATCGGCGGTCGGCTGGCGTCCGAAGCTTTCTTT
15	.	.	TRBJ2-3	TRBV6-5	CASRIDVWGADTQYF	TGTGCCAGCAGAATAGATGTCTGGGGGGCAGATACGCAGTATTTT
12	.	.	TRBJ1-1	TRBV19	CASSRGNTEAFF	TGTGCCAGTTCAAGGGGGAACACTGAAGCTTTCTTT
15	.	.	TRBJ1-4	TRBV5-4	CASSTPGEAMEKLFF	TGTGCCAGCAGCACCCCAGGGGAAGCCATGGAAAAACTGTTTTTT
13	.	.	TRBJ1-6	TRBV3-1/TRBV3-2	CASSPEAGRALHF	TGTGCCAGCAGCCCTGAGGCGGGTCGAGCCCTCCACTTT
15	TRBD1	.	TRBJ1-1	TRBV18	CASSPLDRGGTEAFF	TGTGCCAGCTCACCATTGGACAGGGGTGGAACTGAAGCTTTCTTT
17	.	few	TRBJ2-7	TRBV7-9	CASSLEFSGKGTYEQYF	TGTGCCAGCAGCTTAGAATTCTCAGGGAAAGGGACCTACGAGCAGTACTTC
13	.	.	TRBJ2-7	TRBV6-5	CASSYRGPNEQYF	TGTGCCAGCAGTTACAGGGGTCCCAACGAGCAGTACTTC
13	.	.	TRBJ1-5	TRBV29-1	CSARGGGDQPQHF	TGCAGCGCCCGAGGTGGGGGGGATCAGCCCCAGCATTTT
18	.	.	TRBJ1-2	TRBV30	CAWNSLMTGGGSNYGYTF	TGTGCCTGGAATTCACTAATGACGGGCGGGGGTTCCAACTATGGCTACACCTTC
21	TRBD2	.	TRBJ2-7	TRBV7-8	CASSFQDGWTSGGTYMGEQYF	TGTGCCAGCAGCTTTCAAGATGGATGGACTAGCGGGGGGACATACATGGGCGAGCAGTACTTC
15	TRBD1	.	TRBJ2-7	TRBV9	CASSARQTGSDEQYF	TGTGCCAGCAGCGCCCGCCAGACAGGGTCTGACGAGCAGTACTTC
15	TRBD1	.	TRBJ1-3	TRBV19	CAVTGTGASGNTIYF	TGTGCCGTTACCGGGACAGGGGCGTCTGGAAACACCATATATTTT
14	TRBD1	.	TRBJ1-6	TRBV11-2	CASSLTGGYSPLHF	TGTGCCAGCAGCCTAACAGGGGGCTATTCACCCCTCCACTTT
16	TRBD1	.	TRBJ2-1	TRBV18	CASSPMRQGADNEQFF	TGTGCCAGCTCACCCATGAGACAGGGGGCCGACAATGAGCAGTTCTTC
19	.	.	TRBJ1-5	TRBV4-3	CASSQELTGPLYSNQPQHF	TGCGCCAGCAGCCAAGAGTTGACAGGCCCCCTCTATAGCAATCAGCCCCAGCATTTT
15	TRBD1	.	TRBJ2-4	TRBV6-2/TRBV6-3	CASSYWGTVSDIQYF	TGTGCCAGCAGTTACTGGGGGACAGTATCGGACATTCAGTACTTC
16	TRBD2	.	TRBJ2-2	TRBV5-4	CASSPGLAGNTGELFF	TGTGCCAGCAGCCCTGGACTAGCGGGGAACACCGGGGAGCTGTTTTTT
13	TRBD1	.	TRBJ1-1	TRBV29-1	CSVVQGGNTEAFF	TGCAGCGTTGTCCAGGGGGGGAACACTGAAGCTTTCTTT
15	TRBD1	.	TRBJ2-7	TRBV29-1	CSVEASGTASLKQYF	TGCAGCGTTGAAGCGTCCGGGACAGCTAGCCTCAAGCAGTACTTC
12	.	.	TRBJ1-1	TRBV6-6	CASSGDNPEAFF	TGTGCCAGCAGTGGGGACAACCCCGAAGCTTTCTTT
18	.	.	TRBJ1-6	TRBV14	CASSHAYRASSYNSPLHF	TGTGCCAGCAGCCATGCTTACAGGGCGAGCTCCTATAATTCACCCCTCCACTTT
15	TRBD1	.	TRBJ1-4	TRBV5-4	CASSLRDRGEEKLFF	TGTGCCAGCAGCCTGAGGGACAGGGGAGAGGAAAAACTGTTTTTT
14	.	once	TRBJ1-5	TRBV2	CARGGGSRDQPQHF	TGTGCCAGGGGAGGAGGTAGCCGGGATCAGCCCCAGCATTTT
14	.	.	TRBJ2-7	TRBV5-8	CASSFGSSIYEQYF	TGTGCCAGCAGCTTCGGGTCGTCGATCTACGAGCAGTACTTC
14	TRBD1	.	TRBJ2-1	TRBV2	CASSAGQGINEQFF	TGTGCCAGCAGCGCGGGACAGGGGATAAATGAGCAGTTCTTC